This T cell receptor beta chain was sequenced in a study of cytomegalovirus exposure and HLA in healthy donors (dated by TCRdb to the late 2010s). With respect to the entire study: In an earlier analysis of under 750 of the donors, 276 Gb of sequence data and 120 million or so unique TCR beta sequences from 180 million or so T cells were reported. To predict cytomegalovirus infection status, the study brought together high-throughput TCR immunosequencing, statistical association of individual TCRs with disease status, and machine learning. Rather than drawing on any new phenotypic data, the later analysis identified candidate immune exposures from TCR beta sequences and the way those sequences occurred across donors. HLA typing covered class I and class II loci at four-digit resolution. Using immunosequencing, the study profiled T cell repertoires from roughly 650 subjects and related those repertoires to cytomegalovirus serostatus. Alongside the repertoire data, information on donor age, sex, ethnicity and CMV serostatus was compiled. To study patterns of TCR occurrence, a later analysis re-analyzed previously published TCR beta repertoires from several hundred donors and added high-resolution HLA genotyping. Because of strong linkage in the cohort, a handful of DR-DQ haplotypes were treated as single units for association and clustering. About 300 gigabases of sequencing data and 80 million or so unique TCR sequences were included in an early release covering around 600 HLA-typed donors. Every discovery cohort repertoire had been produced on one sequencing platform. Of the 398 genotyped donors, roughly 76% were placed in the genetic ancestry cluster associated with self-reported Caucasian donors. To decide whether each TCR beta V gene segment behaved as functional or pseudogenic, an earlier analysis of 587 of the donors relied on high-throughput TCR beta sequencing. The study aimed to test whether cataloging public T cell receptors could reveal signatures of past pathogen exposure. The number of typed donors differed by locus: about 629-630 for A, B, C, DRB1 and DQB1; 500 to 550 for DQA1; about 600 for DPA1; and roughly 450 for DPB1. Genome-wide SNP genotypes for about three fifths of the roughly 670 donors were used in a later genetic analysis, which treated that subset as a discovery cohort. A separate validation cohort of about 110 different subjects was used in addition to the approximately 700-subject first cohort. Across around 400 genotyped donors of the cohort, an average of approximately 220,000 unique TCR beta nucleotide sequences per donor were sequenced, and 15% to 20% of those sequences were non-productive. Findings and caveats that apply to the study as a whole: At a false discovery rate of 0.05, a later analysis linked approximately 18,000 TCR beta sequences to specific HLA alleles. In a later analysis, TCR association rates were found to vary across HLA loci, with the most associated TCRs seen for DRB1 alleles and the fewest for HLA-C alleles. The only immune exposure information available for the cohort was CMV serostatus. A later analysis found that HLA-associated TCR beta chains were more clonally expanded and had lower generation probabilities than equally common non-associated chains. A cluster of highly shared sequence variants was judged likely to represent a technical artifact of the sequencing pipeline. In an earlier analysis of about 550 of the donors, most TCR beta V segments were observed in productive rearrangements about 87% or about 30% of the time, broadly matching IMGT annotations. In the study, 150 to 200 TCR beta chains were listed as associated with cytomegalovirus. When HLA alleles, especially DR and DQ, strongly co-occurred, attributing TCR associations to individual alleles was difficult. While some public TCRs were present in many individuals, most TCR sequences turned up only very rarely across donors. Because counts were too low, roughly 17 rarely observed V segments, including chromosome 9 orphons, were left out of the earlier analysis of over 550 of the donors. A further reported finding was that TCR beta sequences accurately predicted the HLA-A and HLA-B alleles for most subjects in the first cohort. Correlated functional status among segregating V segments might reflect linkage disequilibrium, but an unknown experimental factor could not be ruled out. HLA typing was unavailable for some donors at each locus, so association tests used only the typed subset. A later genetic analysis reported fewer N-insertions in productive TCRs among donors in an Asian-associated ancestry cluster than the 666-donor mean. A later analysis reported that several top co-occurrence clusters appeared linked to parvovirus B19, influenza, CMV and Epstein-Barr virus. The presence/absence analyses assumed that sequencing depth was roughly uniform across donors, and that assumption may not be true. According to a later analysis, most CMV-associated TCR beta chains appeared to be HLA-restricted, and the HLA associations seemed to be driven largely by CMV exposure. In a later genetic analysis, a missense DCLRE1C variant was associated with V-gene and J-gene trimming of TCR beta chains, and the association was replicated in an independent cohort. Only TCR beta chains were sequenced in this cohort, and the absence of alpha or paired-chain data limited detectable features. The 87-base-pair reads could not distinguish some IMGT-functional V segments, including TRBV6-2 and TRBV6-3, so those segments were excluded. The classifier was reported to diagnose cytomegalovirus status with high specificity and sensitivity in both the original cohort and the validation cohort. In vitro tests confirmed that a few of the cytomegalovirus-associated TCR beta chains recognize cytomegalovirus antigens. According to the authors, the approach could potentially be generalized to other disease states and immunological phenotypes.

A note on this clone: No antigen is known for it. No base qualities exist here, and no much larger clone lies one base off it.

The germline V gene specifies SGHTA as CDR1 and FQGNSA as CDR2. From the cysteine through the phenylalanine, the CDR3 covers 14 amino acids. Only the CDR3 DNA stays, 42 bases, in frame from base 1. Trimming removed 5 bases from V and 4 bases from J; the gene matches leave 6 bases unexplained. The cohort comprised 550 to 700 healthy bone marrow donors. All cohort members were sampled while nominally healthy, although unrecorded immune exposures were likely present. The donor tested CMV seropositive, placing the donor among the 250 to 350 seropositive members of the cohort. A peripheral blood sample was provided by each donor, and peripheral blood mononuclear cells were used for TCR beta sequencing. Genomic DNA extraction from the blood cell samples was performed with the Qiagen DNeasy Blood Extraction Kit. The library was produced with the immunoSEQ multiplex PCR assay. For the multiplex PCR, a mixture combining 60 forward primers for TCR Vbeta segments and 13 reverse primers for TCR Jbeta segments was used. The CDR3 region of rearranged TCR beta genes was amplified from genomic DNA by a multiplex PCR assay. The Illumina HiSeq System was used to sequence the amplified TCR beta libraries as 87-base-pair reads. The source study handled its data this way. Across the 600 to 700 repertoires, a later analysis counted 80 million or so unique TCR beta chains, approximately 10 million of which were shared by at least two donors. A nearest-neighbor algorithm error-corrected the raw reads and collapsed the reads into unique sequences, merging closely related sequences to remove PCR and sequencing errors. CDR3 sequences were aligned to IMGT reference sequences to assign V, D and J gene segments. Each retained sequence needed at least a six-nucleotide match to both a V gene segment and a J gene segment. Rearrangements were classified as productive when the CDR3 lacked stop codons and remained in frame with V and J, and all other rearrangements were classified as non-productive. CDR3 was defined by IMGT convention, running from the second conserved V-encoded cysteine to the conserved J-encoded phenylalanine. The earlier analysis of 587 of the donors excluded sequences that lacked an unambiguous match to a single V gene segment. In an earlier analysis of some 590 of the donors, a V segment was called functional when productive rearrangements were above 56.7%, and segregating when the standard deviation between donors exceeded 5%. A statistical classification framework was developed to diagnose cytomegalovirus status using the catalog of TCR beta chain sequences. A later analysis assigned V and J genes by comparing TCR nucleotide sequences with IMGT/GENE-DB human TR gene sequences. A later analysis assigned CDR3 sequences and most-parsimonious VDJ recombination scenarios with the TCRdist pipeline. In a later analysis, each TCR beta chain was defined by its CDR3 amino acid sequence together with its V-gene family, and reads without a unique V-gene family were excluded. To address suspected cross-contamination and a sequencing artifact, a later analysis removed approximately 600 highly shared, low-generation-probability nucleotide sequences. For each public chain, a later analysis derived a clonal expansion index from normalized ranks of inferred template counts within each repertoire. In a later analysis, generation probabilities were computed using a VDJ recombination model fitted to out-of-frame rearrangements, and the results were checked against IGoR. Hypergeometric tests were used in a later analysis to score TCR-TCR, TCR-HLA and TCR-CMV co-occurrence, with a repertoire-size bias correction applied to the TCR pairs. In a later analysis, false discovery rates were estimated by permuting HLA or CMV assignments 20 times. A later analysis grouped co-occurring TCRs with DBSCAN, adding TCRdist sequence similarity when clustering within HLA-allele-positive subsets. Co-occurrence clustering excluded repertoires with fewer than 30,000 or more than 120,000 public chains, plus five with anomalous nucleotide sharing. The source is immuneACCESS, and TCRdb retained only in-frame sequences with V and J called. Part of the clones is not carried over; for the studies checked, unresolved V genes explain less than half of this, and the remainder is unexplained. Clone size and V and J calls were adopted from that table, with D and trimming inferred from the DNA. A total of roughly 120,000 clones appear in this sample, roughly three quarters of them only once. The ten largest clones capture 16% of the sample.

The clonotype comes from a man between 50 and 59 years old in good health and CMV-seropositive. The source material was PBMCs. The chain employs TRBV7-2 and TRBJ1-1, with 8 middle bases fitting TRBD1. The CDR3 has the sequence CASSRRQGTTEAFF. In nucleotide form, the sequence is TGTGCCAGCAGCAGGCGACAGGGGACCACTGAAGCTTTCTTT.